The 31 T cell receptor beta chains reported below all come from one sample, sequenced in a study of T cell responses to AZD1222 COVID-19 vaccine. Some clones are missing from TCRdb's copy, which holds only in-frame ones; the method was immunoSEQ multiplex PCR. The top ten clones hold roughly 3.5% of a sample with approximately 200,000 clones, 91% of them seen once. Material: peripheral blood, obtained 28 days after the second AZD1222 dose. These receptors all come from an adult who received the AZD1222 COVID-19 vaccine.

The CDR3 protein is CASSPVSRSSGANVLTF. CDR3 coding DNA: TGTGCCAGTTCTCCTGTTTCTAGGAGCTCTGGGGCCAACGTCCTGACTTTC. J is TRBJ2-6 and V is TRBV27; D ambiguous. The CDR3 runs to 17 residues. Germline V CDR1 and CDR2: MNHEY, SMNVEV (reference sequence). Trimming removed 9 bases at V and 0 bases at J, with 18 bases between.

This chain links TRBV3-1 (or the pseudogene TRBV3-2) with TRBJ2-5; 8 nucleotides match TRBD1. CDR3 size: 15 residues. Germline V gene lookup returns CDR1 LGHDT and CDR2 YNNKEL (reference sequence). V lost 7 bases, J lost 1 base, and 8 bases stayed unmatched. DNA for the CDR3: TGTGCCAGCACCCGAGGACAGGGCGGCCAAGAGACCCAGTACTTC. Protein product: CASTRGQGGQETQYF.

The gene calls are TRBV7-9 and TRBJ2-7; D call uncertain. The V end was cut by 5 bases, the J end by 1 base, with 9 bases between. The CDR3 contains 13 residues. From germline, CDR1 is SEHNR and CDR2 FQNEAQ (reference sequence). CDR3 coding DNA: TGTGCCAGCAGCGGAGACGCGTCCTACGAGCAGTACTTC. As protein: CASSGDASYEQYF.

The CDR3 is CASSPRTTEAFF. CDR3 in DNA: TGTGCCAGCAGCCCAAGAACCACTGAAGCTTTCTTT. The rearrangement joins TRBV11-2 to TRBJ1-1, with unresolved D. The CDR3 has 12 amino acids. Trimming took off 5 bases at V and 4 bases at J, with 8 bases between the two ends. Germline V lookup: CDR1 SGHAT, CDR2 FQNNGV.

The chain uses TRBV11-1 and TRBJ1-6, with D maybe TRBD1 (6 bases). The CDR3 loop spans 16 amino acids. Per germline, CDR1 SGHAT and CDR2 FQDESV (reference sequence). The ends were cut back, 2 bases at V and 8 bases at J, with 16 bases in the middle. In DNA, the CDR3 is TGTGCCAGCAGCTTATCCAGGGGCCTGAACGATTCACCCCTCCACTTT. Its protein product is CASSLSRGLNDSPLHF.

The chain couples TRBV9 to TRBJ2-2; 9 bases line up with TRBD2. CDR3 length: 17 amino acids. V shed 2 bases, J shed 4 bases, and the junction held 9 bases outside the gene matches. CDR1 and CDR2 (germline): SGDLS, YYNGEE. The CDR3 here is CASSVSPLAGATGELFF. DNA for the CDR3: TGTGCCAGCAGCGTGAGCCCCTTAGCGGGAGCCACCGGGGAGCTGTTTTTT.

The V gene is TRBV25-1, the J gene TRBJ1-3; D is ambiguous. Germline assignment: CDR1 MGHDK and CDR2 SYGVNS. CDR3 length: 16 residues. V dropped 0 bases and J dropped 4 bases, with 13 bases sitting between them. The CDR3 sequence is CASSEYGTVGGNTIYF. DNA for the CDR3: TGTGCCAGCAGTGAATATGGCACAGTGGGAGGAAACACCATATATTTT.

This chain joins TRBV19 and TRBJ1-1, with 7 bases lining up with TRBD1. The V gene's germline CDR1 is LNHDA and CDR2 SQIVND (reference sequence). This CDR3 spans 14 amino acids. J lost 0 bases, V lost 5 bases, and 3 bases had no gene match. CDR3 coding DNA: TGTGCCAGTAGTCTTACAGGGGTGAACACTGAAGCTTTCTTT. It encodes CASSLTGVNTEAFF.

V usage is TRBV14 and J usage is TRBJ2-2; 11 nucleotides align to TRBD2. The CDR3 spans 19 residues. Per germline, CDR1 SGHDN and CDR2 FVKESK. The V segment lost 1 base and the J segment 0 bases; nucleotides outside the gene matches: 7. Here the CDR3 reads CASSQGVAGGSTNTGELFF. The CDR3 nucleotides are TGTGCCAGCAGCCAAGGGGTAGCGGGAGGGTCAACGAACACCGGGGAGCTGTTTTTT.

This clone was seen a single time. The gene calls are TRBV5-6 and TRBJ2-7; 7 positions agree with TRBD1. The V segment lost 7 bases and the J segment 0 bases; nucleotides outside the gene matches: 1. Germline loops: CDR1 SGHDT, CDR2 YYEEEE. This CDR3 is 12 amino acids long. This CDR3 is CASAGGSYEQYF. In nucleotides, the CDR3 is TGTGCCAGCGCAGGGGGCTCCTACGAGCAGTACTTC.

The CDR3 loop is CASSRDRPPYGYTF. CDR3 coding DNA: TGTGCCAGCAGCCGCGACAGGCCCCCCTATGGCTACACCTTC. V gene TRBV7-9 combines with J gene TRBJ1-2, with a weak D call TRBD1 (6 bases). CDR3 length equals 14 residues. Germline values: CDR1 SEHNR, CDR2 FQNEAQ (reference sequence). With 5 bases removed from V and 4 bases from J, the gap between germline ends came to 14 bases.

The CDR3 reads CATSREQFYEQYF. The CDR3 DNA reads TGTGCCACCAGCAGAGAACAATTCTACGAGCAGTACTTC. The chain links TRBV15 to TRBJ2-7, with unresolved D. V lost 0 bases to trimming and J lost 3 bases, with 6 bases between them. This CDR3 contains 13 residues. Per germline, CDR1 LNHNV and CDR2 YYDKDF (reference sequence).

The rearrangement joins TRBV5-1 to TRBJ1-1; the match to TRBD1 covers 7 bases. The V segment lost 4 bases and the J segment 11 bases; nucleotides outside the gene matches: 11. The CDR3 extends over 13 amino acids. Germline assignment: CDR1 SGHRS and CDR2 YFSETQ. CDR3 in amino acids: CASSPIEGASAFF. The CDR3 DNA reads TGCGCCAGCAGCCCAATCGAGGGGGCGTCGGCTTTCTTT.

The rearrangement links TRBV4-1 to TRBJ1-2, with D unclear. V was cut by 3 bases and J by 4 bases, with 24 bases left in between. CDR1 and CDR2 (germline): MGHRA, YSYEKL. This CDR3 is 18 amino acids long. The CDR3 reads CASSHQLSPGFGSYGYTF. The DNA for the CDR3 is TGCGCCAGCAGCCATCAACTCTCGCCCGGGTTTGGGTCCTATGGCTACACCTTC.

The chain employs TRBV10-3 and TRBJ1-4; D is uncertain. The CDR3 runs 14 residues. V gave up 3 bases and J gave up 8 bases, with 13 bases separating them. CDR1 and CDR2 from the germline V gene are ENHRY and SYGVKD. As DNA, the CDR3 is TGTGCCATCAGTGAATTCCTAGGCCACGAAAAACTGTTTTTT. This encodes CAISEFLGHEKLFF.

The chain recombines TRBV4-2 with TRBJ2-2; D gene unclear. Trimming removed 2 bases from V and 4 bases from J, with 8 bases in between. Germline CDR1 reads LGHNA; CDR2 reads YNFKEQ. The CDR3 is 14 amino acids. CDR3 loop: CASSQPKSTGELFF. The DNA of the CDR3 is TGTGCCAGCAGCCAACCTAAGAGCACCGGGGAGCTGTTTTTT.

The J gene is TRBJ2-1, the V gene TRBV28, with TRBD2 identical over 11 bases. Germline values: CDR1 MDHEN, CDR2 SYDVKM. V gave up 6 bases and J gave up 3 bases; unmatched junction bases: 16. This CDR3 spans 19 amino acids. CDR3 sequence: CASSPLGLAGGPVYNEQFF. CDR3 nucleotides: TGTGCCAGCAGCCCTCTTGGGCTAGCGGGAGGTCCTGTCTACAATGAGCAGTTCTTC.

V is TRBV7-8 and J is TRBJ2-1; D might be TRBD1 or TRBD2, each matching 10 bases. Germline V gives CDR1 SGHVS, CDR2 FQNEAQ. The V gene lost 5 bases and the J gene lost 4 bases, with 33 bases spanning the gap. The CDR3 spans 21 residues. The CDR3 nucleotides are TGTGCCAGCAGCCCCAAGACAGGGGGCAGCGGGAGGGCCCTCCTATACAATGAGCAGTTCTTC. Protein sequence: CASSPKTGGSGRALLYNEQFF.

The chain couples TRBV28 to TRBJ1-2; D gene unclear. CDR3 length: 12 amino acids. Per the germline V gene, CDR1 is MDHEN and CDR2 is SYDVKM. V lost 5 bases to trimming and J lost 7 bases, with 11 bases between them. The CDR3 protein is CASSTRTAGYTF. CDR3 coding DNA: TGTGCCAGCAGTACACGCACGGCTGGCTACACCTTC.

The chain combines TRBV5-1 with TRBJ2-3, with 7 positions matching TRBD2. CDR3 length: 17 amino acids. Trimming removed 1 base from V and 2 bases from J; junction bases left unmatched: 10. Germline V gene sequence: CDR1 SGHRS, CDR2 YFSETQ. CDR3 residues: CASSLSGLIPYTDTQYF. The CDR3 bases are TGCGCCAGCAGCTTGTCGGGACTAATCCCTTACACAGATACGCAGTATTTT.

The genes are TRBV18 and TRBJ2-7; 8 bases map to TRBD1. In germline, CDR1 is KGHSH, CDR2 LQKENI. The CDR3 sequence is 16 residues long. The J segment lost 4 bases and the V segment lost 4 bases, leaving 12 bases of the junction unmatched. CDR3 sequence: CASSLGRTGSSYEQYF. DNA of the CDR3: TGTGCCAGCTCACTAGGGAGGACAGGGTCGAGTTACGAGCAGTACTTC.

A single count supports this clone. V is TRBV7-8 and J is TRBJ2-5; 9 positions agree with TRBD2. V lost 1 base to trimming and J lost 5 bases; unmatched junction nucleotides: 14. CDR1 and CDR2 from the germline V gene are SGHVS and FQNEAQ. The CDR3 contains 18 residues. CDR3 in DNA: TGTGCCAGCAGCTTAGGCCCCTTGGCTAGCGGGATTACCGAGACCCAGTACTTC. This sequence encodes CASSLGPLASGITETQYF.

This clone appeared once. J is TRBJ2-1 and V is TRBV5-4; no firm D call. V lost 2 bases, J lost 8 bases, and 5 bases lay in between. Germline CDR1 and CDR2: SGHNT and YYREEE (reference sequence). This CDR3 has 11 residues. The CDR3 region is CASSFQYEQFF. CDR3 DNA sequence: TGTGCCAGCAGCTTTCAATATGAGCAGTTCTTC. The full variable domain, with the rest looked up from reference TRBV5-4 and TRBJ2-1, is ETGVTQSPTHLIKTRGQQVTLRCSSQSGHNTVSWYQQALGQGPQFIFQYYREEENGRGNFPPRFSGLQFPNYSSELNVNALELDDSALYLCASSFQYEQFFGPGTRLTVL.

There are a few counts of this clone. The chain's CDR3 is CASSLVTTSGRALGTDTQYF. The CDR3 nucleotides are TGTGCCAGCAGCTTAGTCACCACTAGCGGGAGGGCCCTCGGCACAGATACGCAGTATTTT. This chain links TRBV13 with TRBJ2-3; 13 positions agree with TRBD2. From germline, CDR1 is PRHDT and CDR2 FYEKMQ (reference sequence). The CDR3 runs to 20 residues. V gave up 1 base and J gave up 1 base; unmatched junction bases: 11.

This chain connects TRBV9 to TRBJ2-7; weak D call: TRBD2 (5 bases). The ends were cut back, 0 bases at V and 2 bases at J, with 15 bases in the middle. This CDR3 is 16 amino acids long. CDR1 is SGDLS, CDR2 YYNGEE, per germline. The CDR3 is CASSVDPRGRTYEQYF. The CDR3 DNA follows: TGTGCCAGCAGCGTAGATCCTCGGGGTAGGACCTACGAGCAGTACTTC.

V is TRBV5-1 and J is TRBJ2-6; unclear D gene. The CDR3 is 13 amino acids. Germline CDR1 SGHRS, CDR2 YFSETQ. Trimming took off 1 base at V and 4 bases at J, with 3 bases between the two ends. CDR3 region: CASSLLGANVLTF. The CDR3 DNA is TGCGCCAGCAGCTTGCTGGGGGCCAACGTCCTGACTTTC.

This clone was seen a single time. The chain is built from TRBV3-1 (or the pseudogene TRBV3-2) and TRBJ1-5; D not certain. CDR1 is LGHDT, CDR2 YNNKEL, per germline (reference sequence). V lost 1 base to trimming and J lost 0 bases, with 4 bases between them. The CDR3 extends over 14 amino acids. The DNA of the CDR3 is TGTGCCAGCAGCCAAGCCAATAGCAATCAGCCCCAGCATTTT. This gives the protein CASSQANSNQPQHF.

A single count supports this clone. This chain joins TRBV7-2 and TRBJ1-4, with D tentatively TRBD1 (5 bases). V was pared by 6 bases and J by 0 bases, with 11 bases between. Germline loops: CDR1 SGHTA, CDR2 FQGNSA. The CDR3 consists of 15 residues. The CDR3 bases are TGTGCCAGCAGTTACAGGTCCACAACTAATGAAAAACTGTTTTTT. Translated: CASSYRSTTNEKLFF. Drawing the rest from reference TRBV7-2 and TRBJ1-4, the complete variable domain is GAGVSQSPSNKVTEKGKDVELRCDPISGHTALYWYRQSLGQGLEFLIYFQGNSAPDKSGLPSDRFSAERTGGSVSTLTIQRTQQEDSAVYLCASSYRSTTNEKLFFGSGTQLSVL.

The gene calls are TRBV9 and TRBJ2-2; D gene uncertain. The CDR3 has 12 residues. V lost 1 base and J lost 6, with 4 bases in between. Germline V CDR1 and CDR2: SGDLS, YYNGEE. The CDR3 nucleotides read TGTGCCAGCAGCGTATTTCCCGGGGAGCTGTTTTTT. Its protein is CASSVFPGELFF. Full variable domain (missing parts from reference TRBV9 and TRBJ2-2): DSGVTQTPKHLITATGQRVTLRCSPRSGDLSVYWYQQSLDQGLQFLIQYYNGEERAKGNILERFSAQQFPDLHSELNLSSLELGDSALYFCASSVFPGELFFGEGSRLTVL.

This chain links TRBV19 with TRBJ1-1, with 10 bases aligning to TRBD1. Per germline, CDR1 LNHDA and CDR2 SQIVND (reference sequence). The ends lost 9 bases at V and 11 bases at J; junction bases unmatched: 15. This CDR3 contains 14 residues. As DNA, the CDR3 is TGTGCCAGCATATCATGGGACAGGGGAACGAAGGCTTTCTTT. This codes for CASISWDRGTKAFF.

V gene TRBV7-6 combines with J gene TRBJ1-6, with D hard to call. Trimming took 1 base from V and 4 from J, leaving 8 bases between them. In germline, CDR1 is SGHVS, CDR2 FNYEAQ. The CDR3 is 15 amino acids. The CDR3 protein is CASSLVSSYNSPLHF. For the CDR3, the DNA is TGTGCCAGCAGCTTAGTTTCGTCTTATAATTCACCCCTCCACTTT.